The 14 T cell receptor beta chains below all came from one sample that was sequenced in a study of blood T cell repertoires in COVID-19. Produced via immunoSEQ multiplex PCR; TCRdb's table is partial and in-frame only. There are 120,000 or so clones in the sample; around 87% occur only once, and 3.8% lies in the top ten. The sequencing sample was made of peripheral blood. Every receptor here comes from a woman in her fifties or sixties with COVID-19, enrolled during active disease.

The CDR3 sequence is CATSRGPDRGRGEAFF. CDR3 in DNA: TGTGCCACCAGCAGAGGGCCTGACAGGGGCCGGGGTGAAGCTTTCTTT. The chain has TRBV15 and TRBJ1-1, with 8 bases matching TRBD1. Germline-derived CDR1 and CDR2 are LNHNV and YYDKDF (reference sequence). V was clipped by 1 base and J by 7 bases; unmatched bases: 11. CDR3 length: 16 residues.

This clone has a handful of counts. V gene TRBV27 combines with J gene TRBJ1-2; D perhaps matches TRBD1 (6 bases). The V gene lost 5 bases and the J gene lost 5 bases, with 9 bases spanning the gap. The CDR3 covers 12 residues. Germline V gene lookup returns CDR1 MNHEY and CDR2 SMNVEV (reference sequence). This chain's CDR3 is CASSGQGYGYTF. The CDR3 nucleotides are TGTGCCAGCAGTGGGCAGGGGTATGGCTACACCTTC.

In DNA, the CDR3 is TGTGCCAGCAGCCCAACCCACAGGGGGCGGAATCAGCCCCAGCATTTT. Amino acid sequence: CASSPTHRGRNQPQHF. This chain joins TRBV11-2 and TRBJ1-5; 9 bases fit TRBD1. CDR1 is SGHAT and CDR2 is FQNNGV in the germline V gene. This CDR3 has 16 residues. Trimming at V came to 5 bases and at J to 4 bases, leaving 9 bases not matched to a gene.

This clone was counted only a few times. This rearrangement joins TRBV2 to TRBJ1-1; D not certain. Germline CDR1 and CDR2: SNHLY and FYNNEI. This CDR3 contains 11 residues. The V end was cut by 6 bases, the J end by 6 bases, with 8 bases between. CDR3 sequence reads: CASRREAEAFF. The DNA for the CDR3 is TGTGCCAGCAGGAGGGAGGCTGAAGCTTTCTTT.

The CDR3 protein is CASSYSSGQSTYEQYF. The CDR3 DNA sequence: TGTGCCAGCAGTTACTCGAGTGGACAGAGCACCTACGAGCAGTACTTC. The genes are TRBV6-5 and TRBJ2-7; maybe TRBD1 (6 bases). V was shortened by 0 bases and J by 2 bases, with 14 bases between the two germline ends. Germline assignment: CDR1 MNHEY and CDR2 SVGAGI. The CDR3 is 16 residues long.

The V and J genes are TRBV6-5 and TRBJ2-3, with D uncertain. CDR1 is MNHEY and CDR2 is SVGAGI in the germline V gene. V lost 6 bases and J lost 2, with 12 bases in between. The CDR3 has 14 amino acids. The CDR3 is CASSYGAATDTQYF. CDR3 nucleotide sequence: TGTGCCAGCAGCTACGGTGCGGCCACAGATACGCAGTATTTT.

In DNA form, the CDR3 reads TGCGCCAGCAGCCCCACAGACCAAGAGACCCAGTACTTC. As protein: CASSPTDQETQYF. V is TRBV4-1 and J is TRBJ2-5; D ambiguous. V gave up 4 bases and J gave up 0 bases, with 6 bases separating them. This CDR3 has 13 residues. CDR1 is MGHRA and CDR2 is YSYEKL in the germline V gene.

The chain is built from TRBV5-1 and TRBJ2-1; D remains ambiguous. Per the germline V gene, CDR1 is SGHRS and CDR2 is YFSETQ. The CDR3 consists of 14 residues. The V end was cut by 3 bases, the J end by 5 bases, with 12 bases between. CDR3 residues: CASSSIVSDNEQFF. The CDR3, as DNA: TGCGCCAGCAGCTCTATAGTAAGCGACAATGAGCAGTTCTTC. The full variable domain, its missing parts supplied by reference TRBV5-1 and TRBJ2-1, is KAGVTQTPRYLIKTRGQQVTLSCSPISGHRSVSWYQQTPGQGLQFLFEYFSETQRNKGNFPGRFSGRQFSNSRSEMNVSTLELGDSALYLCASSSIVSDNEQFFGPGTRLTVL.

The rearrangement links TRBV19 to TRBJ2-1; 13 bases match TRBD2. The germline gives CDR1 LNHDA, CDR2 SQIVND (reference sequence). The CDR3 is made up of 16 amino acids. V shed 7 bases and J 9 bases; nucleotides not matched to a gene: 12. In nucleotides, the CDR3 is TGTGCCAGTAACCAAGCTACTAGCGGGGGGGCCGTTGAGCAGTTCTTC. Translation: CASNQATSGGAVEQFF.

The chain uses TRBV5-1 and TRBJ1-6, with D possibly TRBD1 on 6 matching bases. Germline CDR1 SGHRS, CDR2 YFSETQ. Between the trimmed V and J ends, which lost 10 bases and 9 bases, there was a span of 17 bases. The CDR3 has 13 amino acids. CDR3 sequence: CASPGGRASPLHF. The CDR3 region has the DNA TGCGCCTCCCCCGGGGGGCGTGCTTCACCCCTCCACTTT. The variable domain in full, completed from reference TRBV5-1 and TRBJ1-6, reads KAGVTQTPRYLIKTRGQQVTLSCSPISGHRSVSWYQQTPGQGLQFLFEYFSETQRNKGNFPGRFSGRQFSNSRSEMNVSTLELGDSALYLCASPGGRASPLHFGNGTRLTVT.

The chain couples TRBV5-1 to TRBJ2-1, with 10 bases identical to TRBD2. Germline assignment: CDR1 SGHRS and CDR2 YFSETQ. This CDR3 comprises 16 residues. V shed 4 bases and J 1 base; nucleotides not matched to a gene: 5. The CDR3 loop reads CASSTGLASSYNEQFF. The DNA of the CDR3 is TGCGCCAGCAGCACGGGACTAGCGAGTTCCTACAATGAGCAGTTCTTC.

This chain connects TRBV5-6 to TRBJ1-2; tentative D call: TRBD1 (5 bases). The ends were cut back, 2 bases at V and 8 bases at J, with 13 bases in the middle. CDR1 SGHDT and CDR2 YYEEEE come from the germline V gene. This CDR3 has 13 residues. The CDR3 DNA follows: TGTGCCAGCAGCTTCAGGCAGGGTGACGGCTACACCTTC. This codes for CASSFRQGDGYTF.

The chain has TRBV5-1 and TRBJ2-5; D is uncertain. This CDR3 region has 14 residues. CDR1 and CDR2 from the germline V gene are SGHRS and YFSETQ. The germline V and J ends were trimmed by 4 bases and 2 bases, with 12 bases remaining between them. The CDR3 loop is CASSLNSGQETQYF. The CDR3 DNA reads as TGCGCCAGCAGCCTCAATTCAGGACAAGAGACCCAGTACTTC.

The CDR3 loop reads CASSSQGATEAFF. CDR3 sequence (DNA): TGTGCCAGTAGTAGTCAGGGGGCTACTGAAGCTTTCTTT. The chain employs TRBV19 and TRBJ1-1, with 8 nucleotides matching TRBD1. This CDR3 is built from 13 residues. Trimming cost V 4 bases and J 5 bases; bases outside gene matches: 3. In germline, CDR1 is LNHDA, CDR2 SQIVND (reference sequence).